This TCR beta chain derives from a study of OX40 agonist ivuxolimab in advanced cancers. Regarding the research as a whole: Ivuxolimab, which targeted the costimulatory receptor OX40 (CD134), was an agonistic, fully human IgG2 monoclonal antibody. The paper reports the monotherapy dose-escalation portion (N ≈ 52 patients) of the phase I ivuxolimab trial. Among the roughly 50 dose-escalation patients, 19 had hepatocellular carcinoma, roughly 15 melanoma, 9 renal cell carcinoma and 9 head and neck cancer. Intravenous ivuxolimab was administered to patients every 2 weeks at six dose levels: 0.01, 0.1, 0.3, 1.5, 3 and 10 mg/kg. Partial responses occurred in three dose-escalation patients: two with cutaneous melanoma and one with hepatocellular carcinoma. In the dose-escalation cohort, 82.7% of patients were male, and the mean age was roughly 60 years, with a range of roughly 20 to 80. Peripheral TCRbeta sequencing aimed to test whether ivuxolimab altered TCR sequence diversity and caused clonal T-cell expansion. Prior anti-PD-1, anti-PD-L1 or anti-CTLA-4 therapy was permitted, and approximately 42% of dose-escalation patients had received checkpoint inhibitors.

To note about this clone: The antigen it binds to is not known. No qualities accompany the bases; no much larger clone lies one base away.

Patients with autoimmune disease history or receiving systemic immunosuppression were excluded from the trial. Peripheral blood for TCR sequencing was collected from all dose cohorts at baseline, on cycle 4 day 1, and on cycle 7 day 1. Samples were obtained from an open-label, multicenter, first-in-human phase I dose-escalation trial of ivuxolimab. Adults with locally advanced or metastatic head and neck squamous cell, hepatocellular, melanoma or renal cell carcinoma were enrolled in the trial. Before TCR sequencing, CD4+ and CD8+ T cells were separately sorted from peripheral blood. For sequencing of the TCRbeta CDR3 region, genomic DNA was extracted from the sorted cells. The immunoSEQ Assay was used for sequencing of TCRbeta CDR3 regions. TCRdb re-hosts the immuneACCESS table, in-frame sequences only. Its copies lack some clones; in the studies checked, an unresolved V gene accounts for under half of them, and the cause for the rest is not known. The sample table records about 80,000 clones; just under 85% of these occur just once. Around 25% of the sample is in the top ten clones.

Overall study outcomes, separate from this receptor: Antigen specificity was not determined for the clonally expanded peripheral T cells. After ivuxolimab, CD8+ T cells had more expanded clones than CD4+ T cells on average. Low levels of normalized T-cell clonal expansion were also seen in some patients who did not respond. Clonal expansion of both CD4+ and CD8+ blood T cells was observed from baseline to week 6 at doses 0.1 to 3.0 mg/kg. In the 0.1-3.0 mg/kg groups, partial responders had among the lowest normalized peripheral clonal expansion, particularly in CD8+ T cells.

The sample in question was CD4+ or CD8+ T cells sorted from blood, obtained in a trial of the OX40 agonist ivuxolimab. The TCR comes from an adult with an advanced solid tumor such as melanoma, head and neck, liver or kidney cancer.

The DNA sequence is as follows: TGTGCCAGCAGCTTGAACACCGGGGAGCTGTTTTTT. This is translated as CASSLNTGELFF. The chain uses TRBV13 and TRBJ2-2, with the identity of the D gene unclear. The V end loses 3 bases and the J end loses 1 base, and a stretch of 0 bases separates them. The CDR3 starts with the cysteine, ends with the phenylalanine, and has 12 residues. Only the CDR3 DNA stays, 36 bases, in frame from base 1. The germline V gene encodes CDR1 PRHDT and CDR2 FYEKMQ (reference sequence).